The 30 T cell receptor delta chains given below trace back to one sample, sequenced in a study of γδ T cells in repeated Plasmodium falciparum infection. TCRdb redid the clone calls on the multiplex PCR reads with CATT. The sample lists 53,000 or so delta-chain clones, roughly 1.9% occurring once. Bulk repertoires came from Vgamma9/Vdelta2+ or Vdelta2-negative gammadelta T cells flow-sorted from PBMC. Sequenced sample: gamma-delta T cells from blood. These receptors came from a pool of human donors (malaria-infected and uninfected, not separated).

This clone came up many times. The TCRdb protein comes from a much larger clone and disagrees with this DNA's translation at residue 10, likely due to a read error; the protein given here is derived from the DNA. This chain connects TRDV2 to TRDJ1, with TRDD3 matching 7 bases. Here the J gene was assigned by germline matching of the DNA, as TCRdb has none. CDR3 length: 17 amino acids. Per germline, CDR1 GEAIGNYY and CDR2 EKD. The ends lost 3 bases at V and 0 bases at J; junction bases unmatched: 12. The CDR3 here is CACDPVGLGGYTDKLIF. The CDR3 nucleotides read TGTGCCTGTGACCCGGTCGGTCTGGGGGGTTACACCGATAAACTCATCTTT.

About this clone: TCRdb's entry gives the protein of a much larger clone, which mismatches this DNA's translation at residue 4, likely from a read error; the protein reported here is translated from the DNA. CDR3: CAFWAYATYWGIRRSRTNTDKLIF. CDR3 bases: TGTGCCTTTTGGGCCTACGCGACGTACTGGGGGATACGCAGGAGTAGGACTAACACCGATAAACTCATCTTT. The J gene is TRDJ1, the V gene TRDV3; 13 positions agree with TRDD3. The J gene, left out of TCRdb, was set here by checking the DNA against germline. The V gene's germline CDR1 is TVYSNPD and CDR2 GDNSRS (reference sequence). V gave up 2 bases and J gave up 0 bases; unmatched junction bases: 30. The CDR3 has 24 residues.

Only a few counts were recorded for this clone. Since a far larger clone is one base different, this is likely a read error. This chain connects TRDV1 to TRDJ1; D may correspond to TRDD2 or TRDD3 (7 bases each). Because TCRdb records no J gene, it was assigned here through a match of the DNA to germline. Germline-derived CDR1 and CDR2 are TSWWSYY and QGS. There are 22 residues in the CDR3. V was clipped by 3 bases and J by 0 bases, with 32 bases between them. CDR3 sequence: CALGELDGLPRRWGLYTDKLIF. CDR3 sequence (DNA): TGTGCTCTTGGGGAGCTCGATGGCCTTCCTCGGCGCTGGGGGTTGTACACCGATAAACTCATCTTT.

In its sample, this clone was seen many times. This likely came from a read error, as a far larger clone is one base away. The chain links TRDV2 to TRDJ1; 7 nucleotides line up with TRDD3. The CDR3 is 20 amino acids. Unmatched junction bases numbered 20, after V lost 1 base and J lost 1 base. From germline, CDR1 is GEAIGNYY and CDR2 EKD. CDR3 in DNA: TGTGCCTGTGACACAATAGAAAAGAGGGGGACTGGGGATCCCACCGATAAACTCATCTTT. Translation: CACDTIEKRGTGDPTDKLIF.

This clone was counted only a few times. Since a far larger clone is one base different, this is likely a read error. Within the sample, other DNA sequences also encode this same CDR3. This chain connects TRDV2 to TRDJ1, with TRDD3 matching 9 bases. Here the J gene came from matching the DNA to germline, since TCRdb omits it. CDR1 and CDR2 (germline): GEAIGNYY, EKD. The ends lost 3 bases at V and 4 bases at J; junction bases unmatched: 11. The CDR3 is 16 amino acids. The CDR3 nucleotides read TGTGCCTGTGACCTACTGGGGGAAAAGTCCTTCGATAAACTCATCTTT. It codes for CACDLLGEKSFDKLIF.

This clone was observed many times. This likely stems from a read error, as it lies one base from a far larger clone. Other DNA sequences from this sample encode an identical CDR3 as well. The CDR3 DNA reads TGTGCTCTTGGGGAGGGCCCTACACCGCCCCTCCCGACCGATAAACTCATCTTT. Amino acid sequence: CALGEGPTPPLPTDKLIF. The V gene is TRDV1, the J gene TRDJ1; the D gene is possibly TRDD2 (5 bases). The CDR3 length is 18 residues. Trimming removed 3 bases from V and 2 bases from J, with 22 bases in between. The germline V gene has CDR1 TSWWSYY and CDR2 QGS.

The table lists this clone with a few counts. A far larger clone is only one base removed, so a read error is likely. Other DNA sequences in the sample encode the same CDR3. The V and J genes are TRDV3 and TRDJ1, with a possible D match to TRDD3 (6 bases). TCRdb leaves out the J gene; it was filled in here by matching the DNA to germline. The CDR3 is 15 residues long. V gave up 2 bases and J gave up 10 bases, with 26 bases separating them. Germline V gene sequence: CDR1 TVYSNPD, CDR2 GDNSRS (reference sequence). In DNA, the CDR3 is TGTGCCTTTTCTCCACTGGGTGATATGCGGCCAGGACTCATCTTT. Amino acid sequence: CAFSPLGDMRPGLIF.

This clone was seen repeatedly, ten times or more. V is TRDV2 and J is TRDJ3; 8 bases fit TRDD3. The J gene, left out of TCRdb, was set here by checking the DNA against germline. V lost 0 bases to trimming and J lost 12 bases; unmatched junction nucleotides: 15. Germline CDR1 reads GEAIGNYY; CDR2 reads EKD. There are 18 residues in the CDR3. CDR3 DNA sequence: TGTGCCTGTGACACCGTAGGGGACTGGGGGGATTCCGACCGACAGATGTTTTTC. This gives the protein CACDTVGDWGDSDRQMFF.

The rearrangement links TRAV38-2/DV8 to TRDJ1; 7 bases are a match to TRDD3. Assignment of the J gene here rests on matching the DNA to germline, because TCRdb gives none. Germline V gene sequence: CDR1 TSESDYY, CDR2 QEAYKQQN. CDR3 length: 14 residues. The CDR3 here is CAFQGDLYTDKLIF. In nucleotides, the CDR3 is TGTGCCTTCCAGGGGGATCTCTACACCGATAAACTCATCTTT.

This clone has a handful of counts. This DNA translates differently at residue 18 from the TCRdb protein, which is that of a much larger clone; a read error is likely, and the protein shown is the DNA's own translation. V and J are TRDV1 and TRDJ2, with 7 bases matching TRDD3. TCRdb carries no J gene annotation; the J gene was assigned here by matching the DNA with germline. CDR1 and CDR2 (germline): TSWWSYY, QGS. The CDR3 is 24 residues long. The V gene end was trimmed by 5 bases and the J gene end by 4 bases; junction bases not matched to a gene: 34. CDR3 DNA sequence: TGTGCTCTTGGGAAGCGTTTGGCGATACTTTTCAAACTCCTTGGGGATATGCCGACAGCACAACTCTTCTTT. Translation gives CALGKRLAILFKLLGDMPTAQLFF.

A word on this clone: The protein given by TCRdb reflects a much larger clone and differs at residue 6 from this DNA's translation, likely from a read error; the protein shown is the DNA's translation. The chain uses TRDV3 and TRDJ1, with TRDD3 identical over 13 bases. The J gene comes from matching the DNA to germline here; TCRdb lacks it. In germline, CDR1 is TVYSNPD, CDR2 GDNSRS (reference sequence). The CDR3 spans 24 residues. V dropped 0 bases and J dropped 0; count of bases not matched to a gene: 28. Here the CDR3 reads CAFSYLSYLGDVLGDTLYTDKLIF. CDR3 in DNA: TGTGCCTTTAGCTACCTTTCCTACTTAGGGGATGTACTGGGGGATACGCTGTACACCGATAAACTCATCTTT.

This clone has a count of ten or more. A far larger clone is one base from this, pointing to a likely read error. At the DNA level, this CDR3 is encoded by other sequences in the same sample as well. The genes are TRDV3 and TRDJ1; 7 nucleotides agree with TRDD2. As TCRdb names no J gene, one was assigned here on the basis of a DNA match to germline. This CDR3 comprises 18 residues. V shed 5 bases, J shed 1 base, and the junction held 22 bases outside the gene matches. Germline V gene lookup returns CDR1 TVYSNPD and CDR2 GDNSRS (reference sequence). The CDR3 nucleotides read TGTGCCGCTGGGCCTTCCCACGGGTCTCCCTTCCTCACCGATAAACTCATCTTT. Translated: CAAGPSHGSPFLTDKLIF. Filled out from reference TRDV3 and TRDJ1, the complete variable domain reads CDKVTQSSPDQTVASGSEVVLLCTYDTVYSNPDLFWYRIRPDYSFQFVFYGDNSRSEGADFTQGRFSVKHILTQKAFHLVISPVRTEDSATYYCAAGPSHGSPFLTDKLIFGKGTRVTVEP.

To note about this clone: With only one base between it and a far larger clone, this is likely a read error. Other DNA sequences in this specimen translate into the identical CDR3. The CDR3, as DNA: TGTGCCTGTGACACCGGCACCACTCTCAGGTGGGGGATACATAGCGATAAACTCATCTTT. It yields the protein CACDTGTTLRWGIHSDKLIF. The rearrangement uses TRDV2 and TRDJ1; 10 bases agree with TRDD3. The J gene, absent from TCRdb, was called here by matching the DNA to germline. The CDR3 spans 20 residues. With V trimmed by 0 bases and J by 4 bases, 19 bases remained unmatched. Germline V gives CDR1 GEAIGNYY, CDR2 EKD.

This clone came up a few times. One base separates it from a far larger clone, so it is likely a read error. This CDR3 is also generated by other DNA sequences in the sample. The chain employs TRDV2 and TRDJ1; TRDD3 matches at 8 bases. The J gene, left out of TCRdb, was set here by checking the DNA against germline. The CDR3 spans 25 residues. Trimming cost V 0 bases and J 0 bases; bases outside gene matches: 32. CDR1 is GEAIGNYY and CDR2 is EKD in the germline V gene. CDR3 sequence reads: CACDTGSLGFWELTTGGPYTDKLIF. The CDR3 DNA is TGTGCCTGTGACACCGGGAGCTTAGGTTTTTGGGAACTAACGACTGGGGGCCCGTACACCGATAAACTCATCTTT.

This clone has at least ten counts. A read error likely explains why the TCRdb protein, taken from a much larger clone, differs from this DNA's translation at residue 18; the protein shown is translated from the DNA. V usage is TRDV3 and J usage is TRDJ1; D possibly corresponds to TRDD2 (5 bases). This CDR3 region has 19 residues. Germline V gene data show CDR1 as TVYSNPD and CDR2 as GDNSRS (reference sequence). The CDR3 region is CASITLLPIFPSETDKLTF. The DNA for the CDR3 is TGTGCCTCTATCACCCTACTTCCCATCTTCCCTTCGGAGACCGATAAACTCACCTTT. Full variable domain (missing parts from reference TRDV3 and TRDJ1): CDKVTQSSPDQTVASGSEVVLLCTYDTVYSNPDLFWYRIRPDYSFQFVFYGDNSRSEGADFTQGRFSVKHILTQKAFHLVISPVRTEDSATYYCASITLLPIFPSETDKLTFGKGTRVTVEP.

There are a few counts of this clone. The protein TCRdb gives is from a much larger clone and does not agree with this DNA's translation at residue 11, likely a read error; the protein shown here comes from the DNA. V usage is TRDV2 and J usage is TRDJ1; TRDD3 matches at 8 bases. TCRdb gives no J gene; it was assigned here by matching the DNA to germline. This CDR3 is 17 amino acids long. Per germline, CDR1 GEAIGNYY and CDR2 EKD. The ends lost 3 bases at V and 0 bases at J; junction bases unmatched: 11. In DNA form, the CDR3 reads TGTGCCTGTGACCCCGTACTGGGGGTCCCGCACACCGATAAACTCATCTTT. Translated, it gives CACDPVLGVPHTDKLIF.

This clone was counted a few times. TCRdb shows a much larger clone's protein in place of this DNA's translation, and the two differ at residue 12, likely through a read error; the protein shown is translated from the DNA. This chain joins TRDV1 and TRDJ1, with no clear D. TCRdb lists no J gene, so it was determined here by aligning the DNA to germline. This CDR3 is built from 15 residues. Germline loops: CDR1 TSWWSYY, CDR2 QGS. The CDR3 DNA sequence: TGTGCTCTTGGGACCCCCCTAACGTACACCGATAGACTCATCTTT. Translation gives CALGTPLTYTDRLIF.

This clone was seen ten or more times. This DNA's translation and the protein TCRdb lists, from a much larger clone, do not match at residue 7, likely due to a read error; the protein shown is translated from the DNA. The chain is built from TRDV1 and TRDJ1; D is possibly TRDD3 (6 bases). V dropped 0 bases and J dropped 0 bases, with 23 bases sitting between them. Germline assignment: CDR1 TSWWSYY and CDR2 QGS. The CDR3 is 20 amino acids. The CDR3 bases are TGTGCTCTTGGGGAACTTCGGGTCCGGGGATGCCCCTATTACACCGATAAACTCATCTTT. This sequence encodes CALGELRVRGCPYYTDKLIF.

As regards this clone: A far larger clone is off by one base, so a read error is likely. This sample also contains other DNA sequences that code for the same CDR3. V gene assignment gives TRDV3, but the J gene was left uncalled; TRDD3 reflects the table's D call only, with no check against the DNA. The CDR3 runs to 17 residues. Germline V gives CDR1 TVYSNPD, CDR2 GDNSRS (reference sequence). The CDR3 DNA reads TGTGCCTTTAGCTTCCGGACTGGGGGTCCGTACACCGATAAGCTCATCTTT. Its translation is CAFSFRTGGPYTDKLIF.

This clone was picked up many times. The TCRdb protein comes from a much larger clone and disagrees with this DNA's translation at residue 16, likely due to a read error; the protein given here is derived from the DNA. The V gene is TRDV2; the J gene was not called; TRDD3, as called in the table, went unchecked against the DNA. The CDR3 runs 18 residues. Germline CDR1 reads GEAIGNYY; CDR2 reads EKD. The CDR3 loop is CACDPVLGDTRETDKHIF. The CDR3 bases are TGTGCCTGTGACCCGGTACTGGGGGATACAAGAGAGACCGATAAACACATCTTT.

This clone has a handful of counts. This likely reflects a read error, since a far larger clone is one base away. The same CDR3 also results from other DNA sequences found in this sample. The chain combines TRDV1 with TRDJ1, with 13 bases fitting TRDD3. TCRdb records no J gene; here it was assigned by comparing the DNA to germline. The germline gives CDR1 TSWWSYY, CDR2 QGS. The CDR3 consists of 21 residues. This CDR3 reads CALGNSSKLYWGIRSTDKLIF. The CDR3 bases are TGTGCTCTTGGGAACAGTTCTAAACTCTACTGGGGGATACGCAGCACCGACAAACTCATCTTT.

This clone showed up just a few times. TCRdb pairs this DNA with a much larger clone's protein that differs at residue 12, likely a read error; the protein shown was translated from the DNA. The V gene is given as TRAV38-2/DV8, and no J gene call is available. This CDR3 contains 15 residues. Germline V gene lookup returns CDR1 TSESDYY and CDR2 QEAYKQQN. CDR3 region: CASSRGIRRADNLIF. The CDR3 region has the DNA TGTGCTTCGTCCCGTGGGATCCGGCGGGCTGATAATCTCATCTTT.

This clone was detected only a few times. The TCRdb protein comes from a much larger clone and disagrees with this DNA's translation at residue 6, likely due to a read error; the protein given here is derived from the DNA. The genes are TRDV2 and TRDJ1; TRDD3 might be the D (6 bases). The J gene is not listed in TCRdb, so it was assigned here from a DNA match to germline. Germline V gene data show CDR1 as GEAIGNYY and CDR2 as EKD. This CDR3 comprises 15 residues. Trimming left V 6 bases short and J 1 base short, with 17 bases between. CDR3 sequence: CACNQQGEPTDKLIF. The CDR3 coding sequence is TGTGCCTGTAACCAACAGGGGGAACCCACCGATAAACTCATCTTT.

This clone was observed a few times. This sequence is one base from a far larger clone and is likely a read error. The same CDR3 also results from other DNA sequences found in this sample. The chain is built from TRDV1 and TRDJ1; 9 bases map to TRDD3. TCRdb carries no J gene annotation; the J gene was assigned here by matching the DNA with germline. This CDR3 region has 28 residues. From germline, CDR1 is TSWWSYY and CDR2 QGS. The CDR3 DNA reads TGTGCTCTTGGGGACTGGGGGAATAACTTTCCTCTTGAGTGGGGGATAAGACCTGCTGGTCTGTACACCGACAAACTCATCTTT. It is translated as CALGDWGNNFPLEWGIRPAGLYTDKLIF.

Comments on this clone: This probably arose from a read error, given a far larger clone one base away. Other nucleotide sequences in the sample specify the same CDR3. V is TRDV1 and J is TRDJ1; 7 nucleotides match TRDD3. Because TCRdb records no J gene, it was assigned here through a match of the DNA to germline. Germline V lookup: CDR1 TSWWSYY, CDR2 QGS. The J segment lost 0 bases and the V segment lost 3 bases, leaving 25 bases of the junction unmatched. The CDR3 spans 22 residues. The CDR3 sequence: CALGELVAAILGAPNHTDKLIF. CDR3 in DNA: TGTGCTCTTGGGGAGCTAGTTGCCGCTATTCTGGGGGCTCCGAACCACACCGATAAACTCATCTTT.

This clone was detected only a few times. Germline and junction disagree at one end, which may indicate a read error. In the same sample, other DNA sequences code for this CDR3. CDR3 sequence (DNA): TGCTCTGCTTCAGCGGCCCTTTTATTTCCCCCCCACCCCTCATCCACCGATAAACTCATCTTT. Its translation is CSASAALLFPPHPSSTDKLIF. The J gene is TRDJ1, the V gene TRDV1, with no clear D. The J gene is not listed in TCRdb, so it was assigned here from a DNA match to germline. Looked up from germline, CDR1 is TSWWSYY and CDR2 is QGS. The CDR3 is 21 amino acids.

This clone was seen at least ten times. The protein given by TCRdb reflects a much larger clone and differs at residue 5 from this DNA's translation, likely from a read error; the protein shown is the DNA's translation. V gene TRDV1 combines with J gene TRDJ1, with 9 bases that match TRDD2. TCRdb records no J gene; here it was assigned by comparing the DNA to germline. CDR3 length: 24 amino acids. V dropped 4 bases and J dropped 3; count of bases not matched to a gene: 33. The germline gives CDR1 TSWWSYY, CDR2 QGS. DNA of the CDR3: TGTGCTCTTGGGGGTGGCGCCTTCCTACGAGCCATGCGGGGGACTTCCAACCGGCCCGATAAACTCATCTTT. As protein: CALGGGAFLRAMRGTSNRPDKLIF.

In the case of this clone: TCRdb's protein, taken from a much larger clone, differs from this DNA's translation at residue 12, likely owing to a read error; the protein displayed comes from the DNA. CDR3 loop: CAFQRPLLGDTLEGTDKLIF. CDR3 nucleotide sequence: TGTGCCTTTCAGCGCCCGCTACTGGGGGATACGCTTGAGGGCACCGATAAACTCATCTTT. This rearrangement joins TRDV3 to TRDJ1, with 13 bases that match TRDD3. TCRdb is silent on the J gene; assignment here came from matching the DNA to germline. Per germline, CDR1 TVYSNPD and CDR2 GDNSRS (reference sequence). The CDR3 is 20 residues long. J lost 1 base, V lost 2 bases, and 19 bases had no gene match.

In this sample, this clone turned up many times. The amino acid sequence in TCRdb belongs to a much larger clone and departs from this DNA's translation at residue 18, likely a sequencing read error; the sequence shown is translated from the DNA. J gene calling gave no result, while the V gene is TRDV1; the DNA was not compared with TRDD3, the D call given in the table. Germline CDR1 TSWWSYY, CDR2 QGS. The CDR3 is 20 residues long. The CDR3 spells CALGERLPYWGPYRTDKPIF. The CDR3 DNA is TGTGCTCTTGGGGAGCGGCTCCCGTACTGGGGACCTTACCGCACCGATAAACCCATCTTT.

This clone was detected ten times or more. This likely stems from a read error, as it lies one base from a far larger clone. Other DNA sequences in the same sample also yield this CDR3. This chain connects TRDV2 to TRDJ1, with 13 bases lining up with TRDD3. Germline V CDR1 and CDR2: GEAIGNYY, EKD. The CDR3 covers 18 residues. CDR3 in amino acids: CACDTGVYWGIRADKLIF. Written as DNA, the CDR3 is TGTGCCTGTGACACCGGGGTATACTGGGGGATACGGGCCGATAAACTCATCTTC.